The clone carrying this TCR beta chain qualifies as medium-sized. Antigen specificity is unknown. TRB was amplified from about 260-540 ng of blood genomic DNA. This specimen belongs to a study of T and B cells in COVID-19 patients. Across the study: The recovered patients had mostly mild to moderate COVID-19 with outpatient management. Findings and caveats of the study: Early severe-case samples and blood from mildly ill patients during symptoms were in short supply. Patients with COVID-19 reportedly showed strongly skewed T cell receptor beta variable and joining gene usage. At recovery TRB diversity and richness exceeded healthy donors, after highly clonal active COVID-19 repertoires.

BIOMED2 TRB-A/B primer pools were used in multiplex TRB PCR. TCRdb reanalysed the multiplex PCR reads using MiXCR and keeps one entry per CDR3 protein. The sample contains thousands of distinct CDR3 sequences, 20% to 30% of which appear only once. With 3 bases clipped from V and 8 bases from J, the junction kept 5 bases outside the gene matches. The CDR3 is 13 residues long. The chain combines TRBV12-3 or TRBV12-4 with TRBJ2-7; 9 bases match TRBD1. The sequenced material came from blood. This TCR derives from a human donor who had recovered from COVID-19. The DNA of the CDR3 is TGTGCCAGCAGTTTGGGGGACAGGGTTAAGCAGTACTTC. Protein product: CASSLGDRVKQYF.